This entry lists 8 T cell receptor beta chains sequenced from one sample in a study of blood T cells in healthy people across ages. A second PCR, run for about 7 to 12 cycles, used a sample-barcoded 5' primer plus a J-beta primer mix. TCRdb independently ran MiXCR on the 5' RACE reads; one entry per CDR3 protein. The sample holds hundreds of thousands of distinct CDR3 sequences, under 35% seen once. The sample comprised blood. The source is a woman older than 75 in good health.

This clonotype was seen only a few times. This rearrangement joins TRBV25-1 to TRBJ1-4; 8 bases line up with TRBD1. Germline lookup yields CDR1 MGHDK and CDR2 SYGVNS. The V and J ends lost 2 bases and 7 bases, in that order; junction bases with no gene match: 6. CDR3 length equals 15 residues. As DNA, the CDR3 is TGTGCCAGCAGTGAAGTGGACAGGGATAGTGAAAAACTGTTTTTT. It translates to CASSEVDRDSEKLFF.

The table lists this clonotype with many counts. J is TRBJ2-3 and V is TRBV20-1; D may correspond to TRBD1 or TRBD2 (5 bases each). The CDR3 sequence is 13 residues long. Trimming left V 5 bases short and J 6 bases short, with 15 bases between. CDR1 is DFQATT, CDR2 SNEGSKA, per germline (reference sequence). The CDR3 loop is CSAPGPWEDTQYF. The CDR3, as DNA: TGCAGTGCTCCGGGACCGTGGGAGGATACGCAGTATTTT.

This clonotype occurred a few times. A much more abundant neighbour one base away suggests this may be a read error. The chain joins TRBV7-2 to TRBJ2-1, with 7 bases aligning to TRBD1. Judging by the DNA end, TRBJ2-7 fits better; the J call may be wrong. Per germline, CDR1 SGHTA and CDR2 FQGNSA. CDR3 length: 15 residues. The CDR3 sequence is CASRSRQGVYNEQYF. CDR3 sequence (DNA): TGTGCCAGTAGAAGTAGACAGGGAGTGTACAATGAGCAGTACTTC.

This clonotype showed up just a few times. The V gene is TRBV27, the J gene TRBJ1-2; 7 nucleotides match TRBD1. The J segment lost 8 bases and the V segment lost 3 bases, leaving 9 bases of the junction unmatched. There are 14 residues in the CDR3. Germline CDR1 and CDR2: MNHEY and SMNVEV (reference sequence). CDR3 residues: CASSFRTGWRGYTF. Here the CDR3 DNA reads TGTGCCAGCAGTTTTCGGACAGGCTGGAGAGGCTACACCTTC.

This clonotype was observed at least ten times. A much larger clone is a single base away; this may be a read error. V gene TRBV6-5 combines with J gene TRBJ2-5, with D possibly called TRBD1 or TRBD2 (5 bases each). The length of the CDR3 is 15 residues. The germline gives CDR1 MNHEY, CDR2 SVGAGI. V was trimmed by 6 bases and J by 11 bases, leaving 25 bases between them. CDR3 protein: CASSQGDGRYNEQYF. CDR3 DNA: TGTGCCAGCAGCCAAGGGGACGGCCGGTACAATGAGCAGTACTTC.

This chain joins TRBV7-2 and TRBJ1-1; D uncertain. The V gene's germline CDR1 is SGHTA and CDR2 FQGNSA. The V end was cut by 1 base, the J end by 5 bases, with 8 bases between. This CDR3 is built from 13 residues. The CDR3 region has the DNA TGTGCCAGCAGCTTAGGGGAGAGAACTGAAGCTTTCTTT. This gives the protein CASSLGERTEAFF.

Ten or more counts support this clonotype. The CDR3 here is CASSYSGRGKETQYF. The DNA of the CDR3 is TGTGCCAGCAGCTATAGTGGGCGGGGGAAAGAGACCCAGTACTTC. This chain uses TRBV12-3 or TRBV12-4 with TRBJ2-5; 7 bases match TRBD2. The CDR3 totals 15 residues. Germline trimming cut 6 bases from V and 3 bases from J; bases unmatched to any gene: 10.

Note on this clonotype: A read error is possible here, since a much larger clone lies one base away. The chain has TRBV27 and TRBJ1-4; D is unresolved. The CDR3 length is 15 residues. Per germline, CDR1 MNHEY and CDR2 SMNVEV (reference sequence). The DNA for the CDR3 is TGTGCCAGCAGTTCCCGGGCCCTAAACGGGGAAAAACGGTTTTTT. This sequence encodes CASSSRALNGEKRFF.